The present entry profiles one T cell receptor (beta chain) with its context. The CDR3 loop spans 15 amino acids. V dropped 6 bases and J dropped 2 bases, with 17 bases sitting between them. Germline lookup yields CDR1 MNHEY and CDR2 SVGAGI. Clones were sequenced by immunoSEQ multiplex PCR, and TCRdb holds only the in-frame ones, with some missing. The table has 600,000 to 750,000 clones, less than 95% seen once. The source of the sample is a study of shared clonotypes between healthy human individuals. Sequenced material: memory CD8+ T cells from PBMCs. The subset: CD45RO+ cells pooled with CCR7-negative TemRA cells. This TCR came from a man in his late teens or twenties in good health. Some clones in this sample may be carry-over from other donors' samples. The chain carries TRBV6-5 and TRBJ2-7; D is unresolved. CDR3 loop: CASSDGPPGPYEQYF. The DNA of the CDR3 is TGTGCCAGCAGCGACGGGCCCCCCGGCCCCTACGAGCAGTACTTC.